The source of this T cell receptor (beta chain) is a study of blood T cell repertoires in COVID-19. Study summary: Spain, Italy and the United States supplied samples that represented acute and convalescent COVID-19.

Germline CDR1 is KGHSH and CDR2 is LQKENI. The V segment lost 6 bases and the J segment 8 bases; nucleotides outside the gene matches: 12. The CDR3 covers 15 residues. Clones were sequenced by immunoSEQ multiplex PCR, and TCRdb holds only the in-frame ones, with some missing. The sample holds a few hundred thousand clones, about 91% seen once. The rearrangement links TRBV18 to TRBJ1-2; 10 bases agree with TRBD1. The TCR was taken from a woman in her 30s who had recovered from COVID-19. The specimen sequenced was peripheral blood. CDR3 coding DNA: TGTGCCAGCTCCCTAGAACCGGGACAGGGGAAAGGCTACACCTTC. Amino acids: CASSLEPGQGKGYTF.